This entry features one T cell receptor beta chain sequence. The target antigen is unknown. This sample was included in a study of T cell repertoires in cytomegalovirus infection. Study information: An indication of both CMV infection and matching HLA type came from public TCR beta signatures. Study-level findings and limits: CMV-specific TCR beta clonotypes restricted by HLA-C were the ones dominating the ex vivo response. Public TCR beta family frequency separated CMV-and-HLA carriers, including in an independent cohort.

Each CDR3 protein gets one entry after TCRdb re-called the reads with MiXCR. The data contain roughly 240,000 distinct CDR3 sequences, roughly 6.5% of them singletons. The ends were cut back, 4 bases at V and 4 bases at J, with 19 bases in the middle. The CDR3 contains 16 residues. Germline loops: CDR1 MGHDK, CDR2 SYGVNS. The specimen was PBMCs. The rearrangement links TRBV25-1 to TRBJ1-2; D is possibly TRBD1 (6 bases). The TCR originated in a human donor in good health (CMV status not recorded). Some clones in this sample may be carry-over from other donors' samples. CDR3 in amino acids: CASSGRRTADSYGYTF. The DNA of the CDR3 is TGTGCCAGCAGTGGCCGCCGGACAGCCGATTCCTATGGCTACACCTTC.